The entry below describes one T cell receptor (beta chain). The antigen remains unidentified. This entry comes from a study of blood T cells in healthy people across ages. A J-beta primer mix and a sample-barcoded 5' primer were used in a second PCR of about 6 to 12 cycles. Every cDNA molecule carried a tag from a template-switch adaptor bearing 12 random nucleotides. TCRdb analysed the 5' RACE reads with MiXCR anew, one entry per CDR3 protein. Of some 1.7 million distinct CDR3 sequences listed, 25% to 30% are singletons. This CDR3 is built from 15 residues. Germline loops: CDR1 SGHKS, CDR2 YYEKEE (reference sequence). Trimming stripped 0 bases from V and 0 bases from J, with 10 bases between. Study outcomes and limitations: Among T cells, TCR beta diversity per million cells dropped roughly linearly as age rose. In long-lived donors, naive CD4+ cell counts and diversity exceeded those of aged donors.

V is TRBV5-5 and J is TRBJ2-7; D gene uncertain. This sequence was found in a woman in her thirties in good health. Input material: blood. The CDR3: CASSLGFWSSYEQYF. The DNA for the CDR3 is TGTGCCAGCAGCTTGGGTTTCTGGTCCTCCTACGAGCAGTACTTC.